The 27 T cell receptor beta chains below were found in one sample sequenced in a study of T cells in women clearing cervical HPV infection. Using immunoSEQ multiplex PCR, the repertoire was profiled, and TCRdb retains in-frame clones only, with some absent. The sample data list roughly 20,000 clones. Sequenced material: blood buffy coat. Every receptor here comes from a woman between 18 and 75 years old with a cervical HPV16 infection that either progressed to CIN3+ or cleared (not recorded which).

With respect to this clone: The CDR3 end lies 3 residues beyond the end of the read and is filled in from the germline J gene. The rearrangement joins TRBV18 to TRBJ2-7; a weak D match, TRBD1 (5 bases). V was cut by 3 bases and J by 4 bases, with 19 bases left in between. CDR3 length: 16 amino acids. CDR1 and CDR2 (germline): KGHSH, LQKENI. This CDR3 reads CASSPIDRVPEYEQYF. The sequenced part of the CDR3 DNA is TGTGCCAGCTCACCTATAGACAGAGTACCAGAATACGAG.

As to this clone: Coverage ceases 3 residues before the CDR3 finishes, and the germline J gene fills in the end. The rearrangement links TRBV29-1 to TRBJ1-1; 9 nucleotides match TRBD1. CDR1 and CDR2 from the germline V gene are SQVTM and ANQGSEA. This CDR3 contains 15 residues. This CDR3 reads CSVAYEGDRALVAFF. Partial CDR3 DNA: TGCAGCGTCGCGTACGAGGGGGACAGGGCTCTTGTA.

About this clone itself: With the read ending 3 residues before the CDR3 end, the germline J gene is used to fill in that end. The chain carries TRBV14 and TRBJ2-5; 12 positions agree with TRBD2. The V gene end was trimmed by 3 bases and the J gene end by 5 bases; junction bases not matched to a gene: 4. Germline CDR1 reads SGHDN; CDR2 reads FVKESK. The CDR3 sequence is 15 residues long. Partial CDR3 DNA: TGTGCCAGCAGCCAGTGGACTAGCGGGGCGGAGACC. Translated: CASSQWTSGAET. From start to end, the CDR3 is CASSQWTSGAETQYF. The entire variable domain, with the rest obtained from reference TRBV14 and TRBJ2-5, is as follows: EAGVTQFPSHSVIEKGQTVTLRCDPISGHDNLYWYRRVMGKEIKFLLHFVKESKQDESGMPNNRFLAERTGGTYSTLKVQPAELEDSGVYFCASSQWTSGAETQYFGPGTRLLVL.

Turning to this clone: At one of its ends the junction is not consistent with the germline gene, which may arise from a read error. Read data end 3 residues before the CDR3 end; the end is taken from the germline J gene. The J gene is TRBJ1-2, the V gene TRBV4-2; maybe TRBD1 (6 bases). Looked up from germline, CDR1 is LGHNA and CDR2 is YNFKEQ. The CDR3 has 13 residues. CDR3 DNA, as far as it was read: TGCGCCAGCAGCCAGGGACACAGCTATGGC. Translating it yields CASSQGHSYG. The full CDR3 reads CASSQGHSYGYTF.

In regard to this clone: The CDR3 end falls 3 residues outside the read, so it is completed with the germline J gene. The chain couples TRBV20-1 to TRBJ2-2; 11 nucleotides align to TRBD2. Trimming at V came to 2 bases and at J to 6 bases, leaving 5 bases not matched to a gene. The CDR3 sequence is 15 residues long. Looked up from germline, CDR1 is DFQATT and CDR2 is SNEGSKA (reference sequence). The sequenced CDR3 bases are TGCAGTGCTAGAATTAGCGGGGGGGCATCCGGGGAG. It encodes CSARISGGASGE. The whole CDR3 is CSARISGGASGELFF.

Regarding this clone: The read is 3 residues too short to cover the CDR3 end, so that end is filled in from the germline J gene. The chain joins TRBV6-4 to TRBJ1-1; D is uncertain. CDR1 and CDR2 (germline): MRHNA, SNTAGT. This CDR3 comprises 12 residues. The CDR3 bases that were read are TGTGCCAGCAGTGACAGGGTAGGAGAA. Translated: CASSDRVGE. The entire CDR3 sequence reads CASSDRVGEAFF.

In the case of this clone: The read is 3 residues too short to cover the CDR3 end, so that end is filled in from the germline J gene. The chain joins TRBV30 to TRBJ1-1, with TRBD1 as a possible D gene (5 bases). This CDR3 is 14 amino acids long. The V end was cut by 1 base, the J end by 1 base, with 10 bases between. In germline, CDR1 is GTSNPN, CDR2 SVGIG (reference sequence). The sequenced part of the CDR3 DNA is TGTGCCTGGAGTGGCGGGGGGGGGAACACTGAA. Residues: CAWSGGGGNTE. The entire CDR3 protein is CAWSGGGGNTEAFF.

Regarding this clone: Read sequence stops 3 residues before the CDR3 end, and the germline J gene provides the missing end. The genes are TRBV7-3 and TRBJ2-2; D may be TRBD1 or TRBD2 (5 bases each). In germline, CDR1 is SGHTA, CDR2 FQGTGA. This CDR3 spans 14 amino acids. V gave up 1 base and J gave up 3 bases, with 6 bases separating them. The CDR3 DNA, read in part, is TGTGCCAGCAGCTTAAGAGGGGACACCGGGGAG. Protein product: CASSLRGDTGE. The CDR3 reads in full as CASSLRGDTGELFF.

A remark on this clone: The read halts 3 residues ahead of the CDR3 end, with the missing end drawn from the germline J gene. The chain combines TRBV20-1 with TRBJ2-1; 7 bases map to TRBD1. The CDR3 sequence is 18 residues long. Germline CDR1 and CDR2: DFQATT and SNEGSKA (reference sequence). Trimming removed 1 base from V and 0 bases from J; junction bases left unmatched: 12. The CDR3 is CSARGTRRQGSSYNEQFF. CDR3 bases read: TGCAGTGCTAGAGGCACGCGACGACAGGGAAGCTCCTACAATGAG.

On this clone: Read coverage stops 3 residues before the CDR3 terminus; the germline J gene supplies the remainder. The rearrangement joins TRBV30 to TRBJ2-1; 15 bases align to TRBD2. V was pared by 2 bases and J by 6 bases, with 5 bases of the junction left unmatched. Germline CDR1 reads GTSNPN; CDR2 reads SVGIG (reference sequence). The CDR3 is 16 amino acids. The CDR3 bases that were read are TGTGCCTGGAGTTCGTGGACTAGCGGGGGGGCCAATGAG. Its translation is CAWSSWTSGGANE. The entire CDR3 protein is CAWSSWTSGGANEQFF.

A remark on this clone: The sequenced fragment ends 3 residues before the CDR3 boundary, so the rest is inferred from the germline J gene. The V gene is TRBV5-1, the J gene TRBJ1-1; perhaps TRBD1 as D (6 bases). Germline CDR1 SGHRS, CDR2 YFSETQ. V lost 2 bases to trimming and J lost 3 bases, with 11 bases between them. This CDR3 comprises 14 residues. CDR3: CASSFGQGYTEAFF. The sequenced part of the CDR3 DNA is TGCGCCAGCAGCTTCGGGCAGGGGTACACTGAA.

A note on this clone: The read terminates 3 residues ahead of where the CDR3 ends, so the germline J gene completes it. The gene calls are TRBV7-9 and TRBJ2-5; D uncertain. CDR1 and CDR2 (germline): SEHNR, FQNEAQ (reference sequence). The CDR3 has 12 amino acids. V shed 2 bases and J shed 2 bases, with 3 bases lying between them. The CDR3 spells CASSLYQETQYF. Partial CDR3 DNA: TGTGCCAGCAGCTTATATCAAGAGACC.

For this clone: The CDR3 end is not reached by the read, which stops 3 residues before it; the germline J gene fills it in. The V gene is TRBV7-2, the J gene TRBJ2-7, with a tentative D call TRBD2 (6 bases). The CDR3 spans 14 residues. CDR1 SGHTA and CDR2 FQGNSA come from the germline V gene. Trimming cost V 3 bases and J 4 bases, with 13 bases left between them. Here the CDR3 reads CASSLNSGGYEQYF. CDR3 DNA (partial): TGTGCCAGCAGCTTGAATTCCGGGGGATACGAG.

About this clone itself: Read sequence stops 3 residues before the CDR3 end, and the germline J gene provides the missing end. The V gene is TRBV7-6, the J gene TRBJ2-7; D remains unclear. CDR1 is SGHVS, CDR2 FNYEAQ, per germline. The CDR3 is made up of 12 amino acids. Trimming stripped 5 bases from V and 6 bases from J, with 11 bases between. CDR3 bases read: TGTGCCAGCAGCCCAGACACTGGCGAG. Translating it yields CASSPDTGE. The CDR3 reads in full as CASSPDTGEQYF.

A note on this clone: The read stops 3 residues short of the end of the CDR3; the missing end is completed from the germline J gene. The chain carries TRBV10-2 and TRBJ2-7; D not certain. Germline CDR1 reads WSHSY; CDR2 reads SAAADI. Trimming removed 6 bases at V and 3 bases at J, with 6 bases between. The CDR3 is made up of 11 amino acids. The CDR3 DNA, read in part, is TGCGCCAGCAGCCCAGGCTACGAG. It translates to CASSPGYE. The CDR3 reads in full as CASSPGYEQYF.

Points on this clone: The read terminates 3 residues before the CDR3 end, so the remaining end is supplied by the germline J gene. The chain has TRBV2 and TRBJ2-2, with 10 nucleotides matching TRBD2. Germline loops: CDR1 SNHLY, CDR2 FYNNEI. Trimming at V came to 2 bases and at J to 6 bases, leaving 9 bases not matched to a gene. CDR3 length equals 17 residues. The part of the CDR3 DNA that was read is TGTGCCAGCAGTGAATGGAGCGGGGGGGCGGGCGCCGGGGAG. This sequence encodes CASSEWSGGAGAGE. The CDR3, in full, reads CASSEWSGGAGAGELFF.

About this clone: The read ends 3 residues early relative to the CDR3; the germline J gene fills the gap. The rearrangement joins TRBV18 to TRBJ2-7, with 9 bases lining up with TRBD1. J was trimmed by 5 bases and V by 4 bases; bases with no gene match: 3. From germline, CDR1 is KGHSH and CDR2 LQKENI. There are 13 residues in the CDR3. CDR3 DNA, as far as it was read: TGTGCCAGCTCACGGGACAGGGTGGACGAG. It is translated as CASSRDRVDE. The complete CDR3 sequence is CASSRDRVDEQYF.

For this clone: The CDR3 end is not reached by the read, which stops 3 residues before it; the germline J gene fills it in. This chain connects TRBV5-4 to TRBJ2-1, with 8 bases identical to TRBD2. J lost 6 bases, V lost 4 bases, and 6 bases had no gene match. Germline V gene sequence: CDR1 SGHNT, CDR2 YYREEE (reference sequence). This CDR3 contains 14 residues. The CDR3 sequence is CASSDLAGPNEQFF. The CDR3 bases that were read are TGTGCCAGCAGCGATCTAGCGGGTCCCAATGAG.

On this clone itself: The read ends 3 residues shy of where the CDR3 ends; the end is completed using the germline J gene. This chain uses TRBV5-1 with TRBJ1-5; possible D gene TRBD1, 5 bases. With 2 bases removed from V and 7 bases from J, the gap between germline ends came to 13 bases. Germline CDR1 reads SGHRS; CDR2 reads YFSETQ. This CDR3 spans 14 amino acids. The DNA read from the CDR3 is TGCGCCAGCAGCTTACAAGGGGATGGGCAGCCC. Translating it yields CASSLQGDGQP. The CDR3 in its entirety is CASSLQGDGQPQHF.

About this clone: The read comes to an end 3 residues before the CDR3 does, leaving the germline J gene to fill in the end. The chain carries TRBV6-4 and TRBJ2-3, with 9 bases identical to TRBD2. CDR1 is MRHNA and CDR2 is SNTAGT in the germline V gene. The CDR3 covers 15 residues. V gave up 6 bases and J gave up 4 bases; unmatched junction bases: 8. CDR3 region: CASRKAGGSPDTQYF. The sequenced CDR3 bases are TGTGCCAGCAGAAAAGCGGGGGGTAGCCCAGATACG.

Details on this clone: The sequenced fragment ends 3 residues before the CDR3 boundary, so the rest is inferred from the germline J gene. V and J are TRBV27 and TRBJ1-3; 7 bases map to TRBD1. CDR3 size: 15 residues. Germline V lookup: CDR1 MNHEY, CDR2 SMNVEV (reference sequence). Unmatched junction bases numbered 7, after V lost 6 bases and J lost 2 bases. The CDR3 sequence: CASRPRQGAGNTIYF. The sequenced part of the CDR3 DNA is TGTGCCAGCAGGCCAAGACAGGGTGCTGGAAACACC.

Points on this clone: The sequence runs out 3 residues before the end of the CDR3; the remainder is reconstructed from the germline J gene. The chain is built from TRBV6-2 or TRBV6-3 and TRBJ1-5; D unclear. This CDR3 has 12 residues. Germline CDR1 and CDR2: MNHEY and SVGEGT. Between the trimmed V and J ends, which lost 4 bases and 5 bases, there was a span of 6 bases. The sequenced part of the CDR3 DNA is TGTGCCAGCAGTTCCCGGGATCAGCCC. Its translation is CASSSRDQP. The full-length CDR3 reads as CASSSRDQPQHF.

For this clone: The read finishes 3 residues shy of the CDR3 end, and the germline J gene is used to complete it. The V call is TRBV7-9, the J call TRBJ2-5, with 7 bases lining up with TRBD1. This CDR3 comprises 13 residues. CDR1 SEHNR and CDR2 FQNEAQ come from the germline V gene (reference sequence). V dropped 5 bases and J dropped 2; count of bases not matched to a gene: 2. The CDR3 bases that were read are TGTGCCAGCAGCCGGGACAGACAAGAGACC. The encoded protein is CASSRDRQET. Given in full, the CDR3 is CASSRDRQETQYF.

With respect to this clone: The read terminates 3 residues ahead of where the CDR3 ends, so the germline J gene completes it. The J gene is TRBJ1-3, the V gene TRBV7-8; no clear D gene. CDR3 length equals 13 residues. The germline CDR1 and CDR2 sequences are SGHVS and FQNEAQ. The germline V and J ends were trimmed by 5 bases and 4 bases, with 9 bases remaining between them. CDR3 bases read: TGTGCCAGCAGCCCGCGGCTAGGAAACACC. Protein product: CASSPRLGNT. Given in full, the CDR3 is CASSPRLGNTIYF.

On this clone itself: The CDR3 end falls 3 residues outside the read, so it is completed with the germline J gene. The V gene is TRBV20-1, the J gene TRBJ2-2; 9 nucleotides align to TRBD1. With V trimmed by 5 bases and J by 7 bases, 8 bases remained unmatched. This CDR3 is 14 amino acids long. Germline CDR1 reads DFQATT; CDR2 reads SNEGSKA (reference sequence). The part of the CDR3 DNA that was read is TGCAGTGCTTTCACAGGGGGCTCGGGCGGGGAG. Translation: CSAFTGGSGGE. The whole CDR3 protein reads CSAFTGGSGGELFF.

With respect to this clone: The read finishes 3 residues shy of the CDR3 end, and the germline J gene is used to complete it. V gene TRBV12-3 or TRBV12-4 combines with J gene TRBJ2-7; D perhaps matches TRBD1 (6 bases). The CDR3 covers 14 residues. V gave up 6 bases and J gave up 3 bases, with 15 bases separating them. The chain's CDR3 is CASSLGQGYYEQYF. The CDR3 bases that were read are TGTGCCAGCAGCCTGGGGCAGGGGTACTACGAG.

A word on this clone: From the germline J gene comes the end of the CDR3, since the read stops 3 residues before it. The chain is built from TRBV29-1 and TRBJ2-3; D gene unclear. The germline V and J ends were trimmed by 3 bases and 0 bases, with 7 bases remaining between them. CDR3 length equals 13 residues. The germline V gene encodes CDR1 SQVTM and CDR2 ANQGSEA. The sequenced CDR3 bases are TGCAGCGTTGAGGGCCAAAGCACAGATACG. Translating gives CSVEGQSTDT. The whole CDR3 is CSVEGQSTDTQYF.